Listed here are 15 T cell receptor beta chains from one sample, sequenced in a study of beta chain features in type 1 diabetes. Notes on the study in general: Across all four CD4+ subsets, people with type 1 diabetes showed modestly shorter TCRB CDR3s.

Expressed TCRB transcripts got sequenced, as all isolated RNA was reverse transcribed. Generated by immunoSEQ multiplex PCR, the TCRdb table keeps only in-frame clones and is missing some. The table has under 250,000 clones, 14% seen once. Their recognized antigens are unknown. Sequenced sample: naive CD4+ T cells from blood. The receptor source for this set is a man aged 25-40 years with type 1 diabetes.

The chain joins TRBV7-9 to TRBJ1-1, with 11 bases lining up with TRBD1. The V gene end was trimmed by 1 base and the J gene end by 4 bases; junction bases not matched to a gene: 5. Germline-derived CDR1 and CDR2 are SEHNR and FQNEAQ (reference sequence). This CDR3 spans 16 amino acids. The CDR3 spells CASSLGWDRGATEAFF. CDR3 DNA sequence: TGTGCCAGCAGCTTAGGTTGGGACAGGGGGGCCACTGAAGCTTTCTTT. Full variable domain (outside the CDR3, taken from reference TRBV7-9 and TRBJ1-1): DTGVSQNPRHKITKRGQNVTFRCDPISEHNRLYWYRQTLGQGPEFLTYFQNEAQLEKSRLLSDRFSAERPKGSFSTLEIQRTEQGDSAMYLCASSLGWDRGATEAFFGQGTRLTVV.

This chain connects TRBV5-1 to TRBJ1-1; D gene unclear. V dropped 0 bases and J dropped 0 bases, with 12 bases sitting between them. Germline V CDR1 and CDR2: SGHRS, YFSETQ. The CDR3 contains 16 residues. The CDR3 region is CASSLESGKVNTEAFF. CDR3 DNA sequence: TGCGCCAGCAGCTTGGAATCCGGGAAGGTGAACACTGAAGCTTTCTTT.

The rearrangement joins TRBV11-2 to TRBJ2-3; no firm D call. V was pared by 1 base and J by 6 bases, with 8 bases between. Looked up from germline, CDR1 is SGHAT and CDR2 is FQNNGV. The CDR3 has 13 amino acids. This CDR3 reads CASSLGPGDTQYF. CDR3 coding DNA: TGTGCCAGCAGCTTAGGGCCCGGGGATACGCAGTATTTT.

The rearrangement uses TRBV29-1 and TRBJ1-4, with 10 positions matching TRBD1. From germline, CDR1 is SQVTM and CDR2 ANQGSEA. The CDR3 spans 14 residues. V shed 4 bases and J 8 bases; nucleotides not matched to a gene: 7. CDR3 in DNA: TGCAGCGTTGCCCTGACAGGGGGCGGAGAAAAACTGTTTTTT. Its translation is CSVALTGGGEKLFF.

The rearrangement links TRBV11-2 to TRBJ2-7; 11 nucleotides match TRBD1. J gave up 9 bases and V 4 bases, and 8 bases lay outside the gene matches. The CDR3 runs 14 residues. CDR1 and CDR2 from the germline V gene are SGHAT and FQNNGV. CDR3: CASSSGTGGIWQYF. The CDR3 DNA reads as TGTGCCAGCAGCTCCGGGACAGGGGGGATCTGGCAGTACTTC.

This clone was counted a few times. The CDR3 DNA is TGTGCCAGTAGTGGTGGCAGGGCAACAGATACGCAGTATTTT. It is translated as CASSGGRATDTQYF. This chain joins TRBV19 and TRBJ2-3; TRBD1 is a possible D gene (5 bases). Germline CDR1 reads LNHDA; CDR2 reads SQIVND (reference sequence). The CDR3 contains 14 residues. Trimming shortened V by 5 bases and J by 3 bases, and 12 bases separated the two germline ends.

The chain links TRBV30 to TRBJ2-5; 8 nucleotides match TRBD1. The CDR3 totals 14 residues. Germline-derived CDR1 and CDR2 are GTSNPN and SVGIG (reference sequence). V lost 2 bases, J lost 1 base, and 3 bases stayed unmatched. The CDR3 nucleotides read TGTGCCTGGAGTCCCGGGACAGGCCAAGAGACCCAGTACTTC. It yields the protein CAWSPGTGQETQYF.

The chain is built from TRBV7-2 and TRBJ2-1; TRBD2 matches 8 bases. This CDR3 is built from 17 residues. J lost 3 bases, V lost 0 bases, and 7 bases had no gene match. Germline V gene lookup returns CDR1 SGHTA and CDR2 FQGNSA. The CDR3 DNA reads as TGTGCCAGCAGCTTAGCGGGTGGACTAGCTATCTACAATGAGCAGTTCTTC. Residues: CASSLAGGLAIYNEQFF. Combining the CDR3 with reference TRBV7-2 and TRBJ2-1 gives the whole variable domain GAGVSQSPSNKVTEKGKDVELRCDPISGHTALYWYRQSLGQGLEFLIYFQGNSAPDKSGLPSDRFSAERTGGSVSTLTIQRTQQEDSAVYLCASSLAGGLAIYNEQFFGPGTRLTVL.

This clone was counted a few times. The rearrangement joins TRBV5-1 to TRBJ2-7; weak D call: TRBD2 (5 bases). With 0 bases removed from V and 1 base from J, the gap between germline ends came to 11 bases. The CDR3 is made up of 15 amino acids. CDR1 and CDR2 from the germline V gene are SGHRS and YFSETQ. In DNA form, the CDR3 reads TGCGCCAGCAGCTTGGCGGGCGGGCAGTCCTACGAGCAGTACTTC. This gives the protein CASSLAGGQSYEQYF.

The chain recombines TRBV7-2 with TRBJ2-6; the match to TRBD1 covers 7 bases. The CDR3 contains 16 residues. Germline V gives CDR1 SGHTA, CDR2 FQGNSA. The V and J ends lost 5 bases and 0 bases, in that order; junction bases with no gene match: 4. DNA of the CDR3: TGTGCCAGCAGCCCTAGGGGGCACTCTGGGGCCAACGTCCTGACTTTC. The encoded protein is CASSPRGHSGANVLTF.

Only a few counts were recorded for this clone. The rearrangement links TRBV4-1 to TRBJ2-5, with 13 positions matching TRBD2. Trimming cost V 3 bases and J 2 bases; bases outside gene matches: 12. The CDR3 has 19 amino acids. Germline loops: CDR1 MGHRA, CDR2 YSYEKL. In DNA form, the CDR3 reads TGCGCCAGCAGCCACGATCCCGGGACTAGCGGGGAGACGCAAGAGACCCAGTACTTC. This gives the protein CASSHDPGTSGETQETQYF.

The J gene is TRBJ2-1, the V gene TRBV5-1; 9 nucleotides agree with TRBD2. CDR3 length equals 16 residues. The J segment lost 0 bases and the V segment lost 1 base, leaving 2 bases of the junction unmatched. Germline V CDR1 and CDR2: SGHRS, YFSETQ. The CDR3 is CASSLRRGGSYNEQFF. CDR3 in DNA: TGCGCCAGCAGCTTGAGGCGGGGGGGCTCCTACAATGAGCAGTTCTTC. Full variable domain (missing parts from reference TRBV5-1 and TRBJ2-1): KAGVTQTPRYLIKTRGQQVTLSCSPISGHRSVSWYQQTPGQGLQFLFEYFSETQRNKGNFPGRFSGRQFSNSRSEMNVSTLELGDSALYLCASSLRRGGSYNEQFFGPGTRLTVL.

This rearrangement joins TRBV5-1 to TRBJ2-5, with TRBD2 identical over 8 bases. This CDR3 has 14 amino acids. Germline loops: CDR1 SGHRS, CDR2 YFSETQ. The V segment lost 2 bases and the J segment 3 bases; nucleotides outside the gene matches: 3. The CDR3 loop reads CASSFVTSEETQYF. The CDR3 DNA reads TGCGCCAGCAGCTTCGTGACTAGCGAAGAGACCCAGTACTTC.

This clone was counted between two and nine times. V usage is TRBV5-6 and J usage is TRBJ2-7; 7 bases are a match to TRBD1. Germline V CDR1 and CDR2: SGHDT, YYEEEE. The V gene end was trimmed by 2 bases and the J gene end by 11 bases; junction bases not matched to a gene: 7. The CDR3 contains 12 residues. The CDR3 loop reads CASSFRQGREYF. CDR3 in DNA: TGTGCCAGCAGCTTTCGACAGGGAAGGGAGTACTTC. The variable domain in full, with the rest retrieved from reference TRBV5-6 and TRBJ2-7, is DAGVTQSPTHLIKTRGQQVTLRCSPKSGHDTVSWYQQALGQGPQFIFQYYEEEERQRGNFPDRFSGHQFPNYSSELNVNALLLGDSALYLCASSFRQGREYFGPGTRLTVT.

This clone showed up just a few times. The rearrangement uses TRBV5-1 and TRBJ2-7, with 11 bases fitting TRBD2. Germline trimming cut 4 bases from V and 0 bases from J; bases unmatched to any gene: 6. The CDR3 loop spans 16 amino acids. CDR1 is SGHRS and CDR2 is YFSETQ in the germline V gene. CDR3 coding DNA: TGCGCCAGCAGCCCCCAGGGACTAGCGGACTCCTACGAGCAGTACTTC. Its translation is CASSPQGLADSYEQYF.